These 21 T cell receptor beta chains originate from one sample sequenced in a study of control samples from healthy donors and cancer patients. The table came from immunoSEQ multiplex PCR; TCRdb's copy has only in-frame clones and leaves some out. The top ten hold around 6.4% of the sample, which has 400,000 to 450,000 clones, 75% to 95% seen once. The sample was PBMCs. The source of these receptors is a man aged 40-55 years with head and neck cancer.

The chain has TRBV5-4 and TRBJ1-1; unclear D gene. V lost 3 bases to trimming and J lost 3 bases, with 9 bases between them. The CDR3 runs to 13 residues. Per germline, CDR1 SGHNT and CDR2 YYREEE (reference sequence). The CDR3: CASSSGNHTEAFF. The CDR3 DNA reads as TGTGCCAGCAGCTCGGGGAATCACACTGAAGCTTTCTTT. The entire variable domain, with the rest obtained from reference TRBV5-4 and TRBJ1-1, is as follows: ETGVTQSPTHLIKTRGQQVTLRCSSQSGHNTVSWYQQALGQGPQFIFQYYREEENGRGNFPPRFSGLQFPNYSSELNVNALELDDSALYLCASSSGNHTEAFFGQGTRLTVV.

This rearrangement joins TRBV5-4 to TRBJ2-7; D is uncertain. Trimming removed 1 base from V and 11 bases from J, with 16 bases in between. Looked up from germline, CDR1 is SGHNT and CDR2 is YYREEE (reference sequence). The CDR3 extends over 13 amino acids. The CDR3 coding sequence is TGTGCCAGCAGCTTGACTTGGACCGAAGAAGAGTACTTC. Amino acid sequence: CASSLTWTEEEYF.

The chain recombines TRBV27 with TRBJ2-7, with TRBD1 identical over 8 bases. This CDR3 is 14 amino acids long. The V and J ends lost 5 bases and 2 bases, in that order; junction bases with no gene match: 5. Per germline, CDR1 MNHEY and CDR2 SMNVEV (reference sequence). For the CDR3, the DNA is TGTGCCAGCAGTCCAGGACAGGGCCCCTACGAGCAGTACTTC. Amino acid sequence: CASSPGQGPYEQYF.

This sequence joins TRBV9 and TRBJ2-7; maybe TRBD2 (5 bases). The CDR3 extends over 15 amino acids. The V gene lost 1 base and the J gene lost 3 bases, with 14 bases spanning the gap. Per germline, CDR1 SGDLS and CDR2 YYNGEE. The CDR3: CASSVHSGSNYEQYF. In DNA form, the CDR3 reads TGTGCCAGCAGCGTACACTCGGGATCTAACTACGAGCAGTACTTC.

The chain joins TRBV14 to TRBJ2-1; D may match TRBD1 or TRBD2 (5 bases each). Trimming took off 4 bases at V and 6 bases at J, with 13 bases between the two ends. Germline-derived CDR1 and CDR2 are SGHDN and FVKESK. The length of the CDR3 is 14 residues. CDR3 bases: TGTGCCAGCAGCCCCCGTCCTGGGGGCAATGAGCAGTTCTTC. Its protein product is CASSPRPGGNEQFF.

The chain has TRBV7-6 and TRBJ1-6, with TRBD1 identical over 11 bases. This CDR3 contains 16 residues. J lost 10 bases, V lost 4 bases, and 9 bases had no gene match. Per the germline V gene, CDR1 is SGHVS and CDR2 is FNYEAQ. The CDR3: CASSSEGQGVHSPLHF. CDR3 DNA sequence: TGTGCCAGCAGCTCGGAGGGACAGGGGGTTCACTCACCCCTCCACTTT. The complete variable domain, with remaining parts taken from reference TRBV7-6 and TRBJ1-6, reads GAGVSQSPRYKVTKRGQDVALRCDPISGHVSLYWYRQALGQGPEFLTYFNYEAQQDKSGLPNDRFSAERPEGSISTLTIQRTEQRDSAMYRCASSSEGQGVHSPLHFGNGTRLTVT.

The V and J genes are TRBV6-5 and TRBJ2-7, with D uncertain. The CDR3 spans 12 residues. Per germline, CDR1 MNHEY and CDR2 SVGAGI. Trimming shortened V by 10 bases and J by 3 bases, and 13 bases separated the two germline ends. This CDR3 is CATASWNYEQYF. In DNA form, the CDR3 reads TGTGCCACCGCCTCCTGGAACTACGAGCAGTACTTC.

The chain is built from TRBV10-3 and TRBJ1-1; 7 bases match TRBD1. CDR1 ENHRY and CDR2 SYGVKD come from the germline V gene. The V segment lost 7 bases and the J segment 2 bases; nucleotides outside the gene matches: 4. The CDR3 is 13 amino acids. The CDR3 DNA follows: TGTGCCATCACTGGACAGGTAAACACTGAAGCTTTCTTT. Protein product: CAITGQVNTEAFF.

The rearrangement joins TRBV30 to TRBJ2-3; D not certain. The V gene lost 0 bases and the J gene lost 1 base, with 11 bases spanning the gap. The length of the CDR3 is 15 residues. CDR1 GTSNPN and CDR2 SVGIG come from the germline V gene (reference sequence). The CDR3 spells CAWSVLFGGTDTQYF. CDR3 nucleotide sequence: TGTGCCTGGAGTGTACTTTTCGGAGGCACAGATACGCAGTATTTT.

This clone was observed a single time. V is TRBV28 and J is TRBJ2-7; tentative D call: TRBD2 (6 bases). Germline values: CDR1 MDHEN, CDR2 SYDVKM. There are 14 residues in the CDR3. Deletions cut 2 bases from V and 5 bases from J, with 13 bases between. The CDR3 region is CASSLIGGLHEQYF. In DNA form, the CDR3 reads TGTGCCAGCAGTTTAATAGGAGGGTTGCACGAGCAGTACTTC.

This clone showed up just a few times. The rearrangement joins TRBV4-1 to TRBJ2-1, with TRBD2 as a possible D gene (6 bases). The germline V gene has CDR1 MGHRA and CDR2 YSYEKL. V was trimmed by 1 base and J by 3 bases, leaving 13 bases between them. The CDR3 length is 16 residues. Here the CDR3 DNA reads TGCGCCAGCAGCCAAGGGGCGGGACTCCACTACAATGAGCAGTTCTTC. Residues: CASSQGAGLHYNEQFF.

This sequence joins TRBV5-4 and TRBJ2-5; either TRBD1 or TRBD2 may supply D (6 bases each). Trimming stripped 3 bases from V and 1 base from J, with 19 bases between. CDR3 length: 17 residues. Germline V gene sequence: CDR1 SGHNT, CDR2 YYREEE (reference sequence). The CDR3 sequence: CASSYPRGGGGQETQYF. DNA of the CDR3: TGTGCCAGCAGCTACCCGCGAGGAGGGGGAGGCCAAGAGACCCAGTACTTC. The full variable domain, with the rest looked up from reference TRBV5-4 and TRBJ2-5, is ETGVTQSPTHLIKTRGQQVTLRCSSQSGHNTVSWYQQALGQGPQFIFQYYREEENGRGNFPPRFSGLQFPNYSSELNVNALELDDSALYLCASSYPRGGGGQETQYFGPGTRLLVL.

The chain combines TRBV7-8 with TRBJ2-2, with D tentatively TRBD1 (6 bases). The CDR3 sequence is 15 residues long. Germline loops: CDR1 SGHVS, CDR2 FQNEAQ. V dropped 7 bases and J dropped 2 bases, with 14 bases sitting between them. The CDR3 sequence is CASNPQGRNTGELFF. The CDR3 coding sequence is TGTGCCAGCAATCCGCAGGGGCGAAACACCGGGGAGCTGTTTTTT.

J is TRBJ2-2 and V is TRBV14, with a possible D match to TRBD2 (5 bases). The CDR3 is 14 residues long. Germline loops: CDR1 SGHDN, CDR2 FVKESK. Trimming took 7 bases from V and 2 from J, leaving 11 bases between them. The CDR3 DNA reads TGTGCCAGCACCCGAGGGTCTAACACCGGGGAGCTGTTTTTT. Translation gives CASTRGSNTGELFF. The full variable domain, with the rest looked up from reference TRBV14 and TRBJ2-2, is EAGVTQFPSHSVIEKGQTVTLRCDPISGHDNLYWYRRVMGKEIKFLLHFVKESKQDESGMPNNRFLAERTGGTYSTLKVQPAELEDSGVYFCASTRGSNTGELFFGEGSRLTVL.

This sequence joins TRBV7-2 and TRBJ1-5, with TRBD1 as a possible D gene (6 bases). Trimming shortened V by 2 bases and J by 3 bases, and 11 bases separated the two germline ends. CDR1 is SGHTA, CDR2 FQGNSA, per germline. CDR3 length: 15 amino acids. In nucleotides, the CDR3 is TGTGCCAGCAGCTTAACGGGGGCATTCAATCAGCCCCAGCATTTT. Translating gives CASSLTGAFNQPQHF.

The rearrangement links TRBV11-1 to TRBJ1-4, with 9 nucleotides matching TRBD1. The length of the CDR3 is 15 residues. Trimming at V came to 5 bases and at J to 5 bases, leaving 6 bases not matched to a gene. The germline V gene encodes CDR1 SGHAT and CDR2 FQDESV (reference sequence). The CDR3 DNA follows: TGTGCCAGCAGCCGAACAGGGGGCGAAAATGAAAAACTGTTTTTT. Amino acids: CASSRTGGENEKLFF.

The chain carries TRBV3-1 (or the pseudogene TRBV3-2) and TRBJ2-7, with 9 positions matching TRBD2. Germline V lookup: CDR1 LGHDT, CDR2 YNNKEL (reference sequence). The CDR3 extends over 14 amino acids. The V and J ends lost 4 bases and 3 bases, in that order; junction bases with no gene match: 4. CDR3 region: CASSPAGGYYEQYF. The CDR3 DNA reads as TGTGCCAGCAGCCCAGCGGGAGGATACTACGAGCAGTACTTC.

V and J are TRBV4-3 and TRBJ2-5; D tentatively reads TRBD1 or TRBD2 (6 bases each). Trimming removed 4 bases at V and 5 bases at J, with 20 bases between. The CDR3 runs to 16 residues. CDR1 and CDR2 (germline): LGHNA, YSLEER. The CDR3, as DNA: TGCGCCAGCAGCCTAGGGGGGCGGGGAGAAGGGGAGACCCAGTACTTC. It encodes CASSLGGRGEGETQYF.

A word on this clone: Other DNA sequences from this sample encode an identical CDR3 as well. V gene TRBV3-1 (or the pseudogene TRBV3-2) combines with J gene TRBJ2-5, with no clear D. Germline-derived CDR1 and CDR2 are LGHDT and YNNKEL (reference sequence). Trimming cost V 1 base and J 5 bases, with 5 bases left between them. CDR3 size: 12 residues. CDR3 sequence: CASSQGQETQYF. CDR3 coding DNA: TGTGCCAGCAGCCAAGGGCAGGAGACCCAGTACTTC.

The genes are TRBV18 and TRBJ2-2, with 9 bases that match TRBD2. The trim removed 2 bases at V and 10 bases at J, leaving 14 bases unmatched. Germline V CDR1 and CDR2: KGHSH, LQKENI. This CDR3 is built from 17 residues. CDR3 DNA: TGTGCCAGCTCACCAGCCTTTGCACGGACTAGCGATTCGGAGCTGTTTTTT. Encoded protein: CASSPAFARTSDSELFF.

The rearrangement links TRBV7-9 to TRBJ1-4, with TRBD1 as a possible D gene (5 bases). Trimming left V 3 bases short and J 5 bases short, with 16 bases between. This CDR3 comprises 16 residues. Germline-derived CDR1 and CDR2 are SEHNR and FQNEAQ (reference sequence). CDR3 loop: CASSFPPTAINEKLFF. The CDR3 nucleotides are TGTGCCAGCAGCTTTCCGCCGACAGCCATAAATGAAAAACTGTTTTTT. Together with reference TRBV7-9 and TRBJ1-4, the CDR3 gives the full variable domain: DTGVSQNPRHKITKRGQNVTFRCDPISEHNRLYWYRQTLGQGPEFLTYFQNEAQLEKSRLLSDRFSAERPKGSFSTLEIQRTEQGDSAMYLCASSFPPTAINEKLFFGSGTQLSVL.